This TCR beta chain comes out of a study of shared clonotypes between healthy human individuals. Of note for this clone: This specimen includes other DNA sequences encoding the same CDR3.

The CDR3 runs 14 residues. The V and J ends lost 0 bases and 0 bases respectively, with 4 bases between them. Germline V gene sequence: CDR1 SGDLS, CDR2 YYNGEE. The donors, all of them Caucasian adults, lived in Nashville, Tennessee. The table came from immunoSEQ multiplex PCR; TCRdb's copy has only in-frame clones and leaves some out. Of roughly 1.4 million clones in the sample, 98% to 99% were seen once. The sequenced sample was naive CD4+ T cells sorted from blood. Subset indicated: CD45RA+ positively selected. V usage is TRBV9 and J usage is TRBJ2-1; D remains unclear. This TCR was recovered from a man aged 30 to 39 in good health. The CDR3 reads CASSVGDSYNEQFF. The CDR3 DNA reads TGTGCCAGCAGCGTAGGCGACTCCTACAATGAGCAGTTCTTC.